This TCR beta chain was obtained from a study of CD8 T cells in ankylosing spondylitis. Molecular-barcoded quantitative 5'-RACE produced these TCR beta libraries. TCRdb itself ran the 5' RACE reads through MiXCR, one entry per CDR3 protein. The data hold about 540,000 distinct CDR3 sequences, with roughly 13% observed a single time. Comments on this clonotype: What it recognizes is unknown.

The study's findings and limits: Typical of ankylosing spondylitis blood, it appeared, was a TCR beta motif of eight highly homologous variants.

The source is a male donor with ankylosing spondylitis. The sample was blood, either unsorted or a sorted T cell fraction (not recorded which).

For the CDR3, the DNA is TGTGCCAGCAGGGAAAATCCGGGCGGGGAGCTGTTTTTT. Translation: CASRENPGGELFF. The rearrangement joins TRBV2 to TRBJ2-2; D is undetermined. Germline assignment: CDR1 SNHLY and CDR2 FYNNEI. V lost 6 bases and J 7 bases, leaving 12 bases between the germline ends. The CDR3 runs 13 residues.